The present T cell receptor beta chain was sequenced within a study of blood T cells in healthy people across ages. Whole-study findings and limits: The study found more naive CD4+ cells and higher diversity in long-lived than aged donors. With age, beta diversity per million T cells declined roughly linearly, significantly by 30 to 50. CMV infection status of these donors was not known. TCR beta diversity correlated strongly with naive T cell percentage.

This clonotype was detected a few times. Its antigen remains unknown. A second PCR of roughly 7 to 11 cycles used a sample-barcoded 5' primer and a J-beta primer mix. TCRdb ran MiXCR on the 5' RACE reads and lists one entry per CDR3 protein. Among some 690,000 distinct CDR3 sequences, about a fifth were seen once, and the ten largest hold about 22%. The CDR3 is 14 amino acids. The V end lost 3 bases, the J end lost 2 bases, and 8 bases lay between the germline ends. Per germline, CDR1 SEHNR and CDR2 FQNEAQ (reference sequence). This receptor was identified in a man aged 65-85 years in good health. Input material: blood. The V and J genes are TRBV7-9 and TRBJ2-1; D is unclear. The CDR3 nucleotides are TGTGCCAGCAGCTTCCAGGTGACCTACAATGAGCAGTTCTTC. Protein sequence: CASSFQVTYNEQFF.